A selection of T cell receptor beta chains follows, all from one sample in a study of blood T cell repertoires in COVID-19. The method was immunoSEQ multiplex PCR; TCRdb's version includes in-frame clones alone and lacks a portion of them. The sample lists 150,000 to 200,000 clones, roughly 80% seen once, with 9.5% to 15% in the top ten. Sequencing was carried out using peripheral blood. All receptors derive from a woman aged 80 or over with COVID-19, enrolled during active disease. CDR3s include the opening cysteine and the closing phenylalanine or tryptophan. The D gene is left open where the match is weak. A row's size may be missing; if present it is once, few, many or a size class.

clone_size	v_call	d_call	j_call	cdr3_nt	cdr3_aa
NA	TRBV6-2/TRBV6-3	TRBD1	TRBJ1-2	TGTGCCAGCAGTTACCCGGGGACAGACAGCTACACCTTC	CASSYPGTDSYTF
NA	TRBV7-8	TRBD2	TRBJ2-3	TGTGCCAGCAGCCCTCGTTGGGCCGGGACTAGCGGGGGGGCCTCTGCCGTGGCCCCAGATACGCAGTATTTT	CASSPRWAGTSGGASAVAPDTQYF
once	TRBV3-1/TRBV3-2	TRBD2	TRBJ2-2	TGTGCCAGCAGCCGCTGGGGACTAGCGAACACCGGGGAGCTGTTTTTT	CASSRWGLANTGELFF
once	TRBV9	NA	TRBJ2-7	TGTGCCAGCAGCGTAGCCCCTCTCGGGCCGGGGTCGTATGAGCAGTACTTC	CASSVAPLGPGSYEQYF
NA	TRBV19	NA	TRBJ2-3	TGTGCCAGTAGTACGTCCACTTTAGATACGCAGTATTTT	CASSTSTLDTQYF
NA	TRBV28	TRBD1	TRBJ2-1	TGTGCCAGCAGCAGTACAGGGGGCATCGATGAGCAGTTCTTC	CASSSTGGIDEQFF
NA	TRBV5-1	TRBD2	TRBJ2-7	TGCGCCAGCAGCTTGGAGGGACTAGCGAGTTACGAGCAGTACTTC	CASSLEGLASYEQYF
NA	TRBV5-1	TRBD2	TRBJ2-7	TGCGCCAGCAGCTTGGCACTAGCGGGCTACGAGCAGTACTTC	CASSLALAGYEQYF
NA	TRBV10-3	NA	TRBJ1-1	TGTGCCATCACCCAACAGTTGACACAGCTGAACACTGAAGCTTTCTTT	CAITQQLTQLNTEAFF
NA	TRBV7-9	TRBD1	TRBJ1-2	TGTGCCAGCTGGAGCGGAGGGGGCGCTGGCTACACCTTC	CASWSGGGAGYTF
NA	TRBV12-3/TRBV12-4	NA	TRBJ1-2	TGTGCCAGTTCCCCCTCGGTAGGAGGTGGCTACACCTTC	CASSPSVGGGYTF
NA	TRBV5-5	NA	TRBJ2-1	TGTGCCAGCAGTTCCTCAGGGGTCACATTATACAATGAGCAGTTCTTC	CASSSSGVTLYNEQFF
NA	TRBV11-3	TRBD2	TRBJ2-2	TGTGCCAGCAGCCGACTAGCGGGGGGCTACCCCACCGGGGAGCTGTTTTTT	CASSRLAGGYPTGELFF
NA	TRBV7-8	NA	TRBJ2-3	TGTGCCAGCAGCTTAGGTATCTCCTCTAGCACAGATACGCAGTATTTT	CASSLGISSSTDTQYF
NA	TRBV5-1	NA	TRBJ1-3	TGCGCCAGCAGCTCGACGGACATGAGCTCTGGAAACACCATATATTTT	CASSSTDMSSGNTIYF
NA	TRBV28	NA	TRBJ1-1	TGTGCCAGCAGTTCCCCAGGGCGGGGGATGAACACTGAAGCTTTCTTT	CASSSPGRGMNTEAFF
NA	TRBV7-2	NA	TRBJ2-7	TGTGCCAGCAGCTCTACAAACAGGGTGTCCTCCTACGAGCAGTACTTC	CASSSTNRVSSYEQYF
NA	TRBV19	TRBD1	TRBJ1-1	TGTGCCAGTAGTCAGGGACAGGGTCGGACTGAAGCTTTCTTT	CASSQGQGRTEAFF
NA	TRBV10-3	NA	TRBJ1-1	TGTGCCATCTGGGGGGGGATTGGGGTGAACACTGAAGCTTTCTTT	CAIWGGIGVNTEAFF
NA	TRBV7-9	NA	TRBJ1-4	TGTGCCAGCAGCGCCGGGGGGCGGGATGAAAAACTGTTTTTT	CASSAGGRDEKLFF
NA	TRBV2	TRBD1	TRBJ1-1	TGTGCCAGCAGCTTACAGGGGATGAACACTGAAGCTTTCTTT	CASSLQGMNTEAFF
NA	TRBV28	NA	TRBJ2-3	TGTGCCAGCAGTTCCCAGAACACAGATACGCAGTATTTT	CASSSQNTDTQYF
NA	TRBV18	NA	TRBJ2-7	TGTGCCAGCTCACCCAGACGAGACGGGGAGCAGTACTTC	CASSPRRDGEQYF
NA	TRBV15	NA	TRBJ2-1	TGTGCCACCGGCTTGGGCAGGTACAATGAGCAGTTCTTC	CATGLGRYNEQFF
NA	TRBV6-1	NA	TRBJ2-6	TGTGCCAGCAGTGATGGCCTCCCCTTCTCTGGGGCCAACGTCCTGACTTTC	CASSDGLPFSGANVLTF
few	TRBV30	TRBD1	TRBJ1-2	TGTGCCTGGACCCCCGGGACAGGGGTTAACTATGGCTACACCTTC	CAWTPGTGVNYGYTF
NA	TRBV7-9	TRBD2	TRBJ2-2	TGTGCCAGCAGCCCTCGGACTAGCTCGAACACCGGGGAGCTGTTTTTT	CASSPRTSSNTGELFF
once	TRBV18	TRBD1	TRBJ2-4	TGTGCCAGCTCAGAACAGGGGTTCGCCAAAAACATTCAGTACTTC	CASSEQGFAKNIQYF